This T cell receptor beta chain was found in a study of shared clonotypes between healthy human individuals. It was at deep level that the assay was run. Sequencing was performed with immunoSEQ multiplex PCR; in TCRdb, only in-frame clones are kept and a portion is missing. The profile shows some 510,000 clones, around 79% of them singletons. Per the germline V gene, CDR1 is SGHVS and CDR2 is FQNEAQ. The V gene end was trimmed by 5 bases and the J gene end by 3 bases; junction bases not matched to a gene: 5. CDR3 length: 15 residues. This clone was picked up one time. Source material: PBMCs. The clonotype originates from a woman in her thirties or forties in good health. Some clones in this sample may be carry-over from other donors' samples. The V gene is TRBV7-8, the J gene TRBJ2-3; TRBD1 matches at 10 bases. CDR3 loop: CASSRQGALTDTQYF. CDR3 sequence (DNA): TGTGCCAGCAGCCGACAGGGGGCTCTTACAGATACGCAGTATTTT.